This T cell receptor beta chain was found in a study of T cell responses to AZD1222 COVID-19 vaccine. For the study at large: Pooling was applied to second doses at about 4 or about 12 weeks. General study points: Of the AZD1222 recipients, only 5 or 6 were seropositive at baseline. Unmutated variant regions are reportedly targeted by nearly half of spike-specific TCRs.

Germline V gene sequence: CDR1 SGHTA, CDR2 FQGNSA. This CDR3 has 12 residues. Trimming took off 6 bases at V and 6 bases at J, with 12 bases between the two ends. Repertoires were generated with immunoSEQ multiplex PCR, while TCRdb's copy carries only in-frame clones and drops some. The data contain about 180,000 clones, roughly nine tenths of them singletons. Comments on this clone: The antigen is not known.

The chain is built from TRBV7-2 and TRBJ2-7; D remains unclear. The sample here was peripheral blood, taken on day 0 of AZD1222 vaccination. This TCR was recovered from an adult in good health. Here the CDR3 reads CASSIGLVEQYF. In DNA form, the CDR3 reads TGTGCCAGCAGTATAGGGTTGGTCGAGCAGTACTTC.